A single sample is the source of the 17 T cell receptor beta chains below, sequenced in a study of T cell repertoires in cytomegalovirus infection. TCRdb recomputed calls from the reads with MiXCR, one row per CDR3 protein. The sample has roughly 640,000 distinct CDR3 sequences, about 24% seen once. Sequenced: CD8+ T cells from PBMCs. The source of these receptors is a human donor in good health (CMV status not recorded). Some clones in this sample may be carry-over from other donors' samples.

V and J are TRBV6-8 and TRBJ1-1, with D perhaps TRBD1 (5 bases). The germline gives CDR1 MNHGY, CDR2 SAAAGT. Trimming left V 5 bases short and J 8 bases short, with 12 bases between. The CDR3 length is 12 residues. The CDR3 DNA reads as TGTGCCAGCAGTCCCAAGGGGAGAGAAGCTTTCTTT. It codes for CASSPKGREAFF.

With regard to this clonotype: Just one base apart from a much larger clone, this may be a read error. The chain recombines TRBV28 with TRBJ1-6, with no clear D. The CDR3 length is 16 residues. Germline V lookup: CDR1 MDHEN, CDR2 SYDVKM. CDR3: CASGLFGQGLNSPLHF. In DNA, the CDR3 is TGTGCCAGCGGTTTATTCGGTCAAGGATTGAATTCACCCCTCCACTTT.

The chain combines TRBV2 with TRBJ1-4; 7 bases match TRBD1. The CDR3 runs to 17 residues. Germline CDR1 SNHLY, CDR2 FYNNEI. V shed 2 bases and J 0 bases; nucleotides not matched to a gene: 6. The CDR3 DNA follows: TGTGCCAGCAGTGAACGGGACAGTATAGCAACTAATGAAAAACTGTTTTTT. Translated, it gives CASSERDSIATNEKLFF.

This clonotype was seen many times. The rearrangement uses TRBV7-9 and TRBJ2-1; 11 nucleotides agree with TRBD2. Germline V gene lookup returns CDR1 SEHNR and CDR2 FQNEAQ (reference sequence). CDR3 size: 18 residues. V gave up 4 bases and J gave up 8 bases; unmatched junction bases: 16. CDR3: CASSSPVALAGATDEQFF. As DNA, the CDR3 is TGTGCCAGCAGCTCCCCCGTCGCACTAGCGGGGGCCACGGATGAGCAGTTCTTC.

This chain joins TRBV20-1 and TRBJ2-3; TRBD2 matches at 12 bases. The CDR3 runs to 16 residues. In germline, CDR1 is DFQATT, CDR2 SNEGSKA (reference sequence). V was pared by 3 bases and J by 10 bases, with 14 bases of the junction left unmatched. In DNA form, the CDR3 reads TGCAGTGCTAGTCACCCAGGCCTAGCGGGGGGGGAAGCGCAGTATTTT. Translation gives CSASHPGLAGGEAQYF.

This clonotype was observed a handful of times. The chain combines TRBV7-8 with TRBJ2-1; no definite D call. Per the germline V gene, CDR1 is SGHVS and CDR2 is FQNEAQ. The CDR3 length is 12 residues. The V and J ends lost 2 bases and 8 bases respectively, with 7 bases between them. The CDR3 loop reads CASSLKEYEQFF. The CDR3 nucleotides are TGTGCCAGCAGCTTAAAGGAATATGAGCAGTTCTTC.

This clonotype appeared many times. The chain uses TRBV7-2 and TRBJ2-1; possibly TRBD1 for D (5 bases). The CDR3 length is 14 residues. The ends were cut back, 3 bases at V and 9 bases at J, with 15 bases in the middle. Germline assignment: CDR1 SGHTA and CDR2 FQGNSA. Written as DNA, the CDR3 is TGTGCCAGCAGCTTGACCAGGGTAAGAGGTGAGCAGTTCTTC. Its translation: CASSLTRVRGEQFF.

V and J are TRBV6-2 or TRBV6-3 and TRBJ2-1, with D possibly being TRBD2 (5 bases). V lost 2 bases and J 4 bases, leaving 12 bases between the germline ends. Germline loops: CDR1 MNHEY, CDR2 SVGEGT. The CDR3 consists of 15 residues. CDR3 sequence: CASSYETTRYNEQFF. CDR3 coding DNA: TGTGCCAGCAGTTACGAGACTACCAGATACAATGAGCAGTTCTTC.

The rearrangement uses TRBV14 and TRBJ2-3; 7 bases are shared with TRBD1. CDR3 length equals 15 residues. V lost 4 bases, J lost 0 bases, and 4 bases stayed unmatched. Germline V lookup: CDR1 SGHDN, CDR2 FVKESK. As DNA, the CDR3 is TGTGCCAGCAGCCCCGGGACAGTCAGCACAGATACGCAGTATTTT. Its protein product is CASSPGTVSTDTQYF.

This clonotype was recorded a few times. CDR3 residues: CATSDATGGINQPQHF. The CDR3 DNA is TGTGCCACCAGTGATGCTACAGGGGGAATCAATCAGCCCCAGCATTTT. The V and J genes are TRBV24-1 and TRBJ1-5; 8 bases line up with TRBD1. Germline V lookup: CDR1 KGHDR, CDR2 SFDVKD. The CDR3 runs to 16 residues. V lost 3 bases to trimming and J lost 3 bases; unmatched junction nucleotides: 6.

On this clonotype itself: A far larger clone differs by one base, so this is likely a read error. The chain has TRBV7-6 and TRBJ2-2, with D tentatively TRBD2 (5 bases). CDR1 and CDR2 from the germline V gene are SGHVS and FNYEAQ. CDR3 length: 13 amino acids. For the CDR3, the DNA is TGTGCCAGCAGCTTAGTAAACACCGGGGAGCCGTTTTTT. Translating gives CASSLVNTGEPFF.

This chain connects TRBV6-2 or TRBV6-3 to TRBJ2-1; TRBD1 matches at 9 bases. The CDR3 extends over 14 amino acids. Germline CDR1 is MNHEY and CDR2 is SVGEGT. V lost 2 bases and J lost 8; bases outside the gene matches: 4. The CDR3 protein is CASSYGQGLDEQFF. The CDR3, as DNA: TGTGCCAGCAGTTACGGACAGGGGTTGGATGAGCAGTTCTTC.

The J gene is TRBJ2-1, the V gene TRBV4-1; 8 bases are shared with TRBD1. With 4 bases clipped from V and 8 bases from J, the junction kept 7 bases outside the gene matches. This CDR3 spans 14 amino acids. CDR1 is MGHRA, CDR2 YSYEKL, per germline. The CDR3 sequence is CASSRPTGEHEQFF. CDR3 sequence (DNA): TGCGCCAGCAGCCGTCCGACAGGGGAACATGAGCAGTTCTTC.

This clonotype was observed a handful of times. This chain uses TRBV5-6 with TRBJ2-7; possible D gene TRBD1, 5 bases. The germline CDR1 and CDR2 sequences are SGHDT and YYEEEE. V lost 4 bases, J lost 0 bases, and 11 bases lay in between. The CDR3 sequence is 14 residues long. CDR3 amino acids: CASSGIRVSYEQYV. The CDR3 DNA reads as TGTGCCAGCAGCGGAATCAGGGTCTCCTACGAGCAGTACGTC.

This clonotype was seen a handful of times. The rearrangement uses TRBV20-1 and TRBJ2-2; weak D call: TRBD2 (6 bases). Germline lookup yields CDR1 DFQATT and CDR2 SNEGSKA (reference sequence). V was pared by 0 bases and J by 5 bases, with 13 bases between. The CDR3 loop spans 15 amino acids. The CDR3 DNA reads as TGCAGTGCTAGAGATGCGCGGGGAAGAACCGGGGAGCTGTTTTTT. It yields the protein CSARDARGRTGELFF.

This clonotype was seen a handful of times. This chain joins TRBV28 and TRBJ2-4; D is unclear. The germline V and J ends were trimmed by 4 bases and 3 bases, with 16 bases remaining between them. The length of the CDR3 is 16 residues. The germline CDR1 and CDR2 sequences are MDHEN and SYDVKM. The CDR3 protein is CASSSYTGPSKNIQYF. CDR3 sequence (DNA): TGTGCCAGCAGTTCCTATACCGGGCCTAGCAAAAACATTCAGTACTTC.

This clonotype has a handful of counts. The rearrangement links TRBV10-3 to TRBJ2-5, with D hard to call. CDR3 length: 11 residues. The germline gives CDR1 ENHRY, CDR2 SYGVKD. Trimming took off 6 bases at V and 1 base at J, with 3 bases between the two ends. CDR3 sequence (DNA): TGTGCCATCAGGGCCCAAGAGACCCAGTACTTC. Its protein is CAIRAQETQYF.